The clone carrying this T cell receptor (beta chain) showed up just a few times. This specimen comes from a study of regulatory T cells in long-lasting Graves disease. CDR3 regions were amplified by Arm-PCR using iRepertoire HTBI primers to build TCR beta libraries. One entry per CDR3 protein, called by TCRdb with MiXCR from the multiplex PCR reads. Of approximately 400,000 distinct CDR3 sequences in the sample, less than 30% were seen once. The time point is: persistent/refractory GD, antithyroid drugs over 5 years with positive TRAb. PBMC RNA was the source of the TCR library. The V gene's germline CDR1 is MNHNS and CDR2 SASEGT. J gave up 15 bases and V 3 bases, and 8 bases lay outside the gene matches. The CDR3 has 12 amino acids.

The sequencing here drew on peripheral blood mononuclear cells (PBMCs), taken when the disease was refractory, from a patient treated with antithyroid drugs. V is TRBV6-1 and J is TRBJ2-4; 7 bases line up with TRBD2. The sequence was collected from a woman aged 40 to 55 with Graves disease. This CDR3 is CASSEPYTGGYF. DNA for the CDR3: TGTGCCAGCAGTGAGCCCTATACGGGGGGGTACTTC.